The sequence of this TCR beta chain was determined in a study of T cell repertoires in cytomegalovirus infection. Study-level background: TCR beta signatures that were public indicated CMV infection and matching HLA type.

Findings and caveats of the study: CMV carriers with the relevant HLA were identified by cumulative public TCR beta family frequency.

After removal of 0 bases from V and 2 bases from J, the junction contained 5 bases not matched to a gene. The length of the CDR3 is 18 residues. Germline V gene lookup returns CDR1 MGHRA and CDR2 YSYEKL. TCRdb re-called the reads through MiXCR, storing one row per CDR3 protein. The data hold more than 400,000 distinct CDR3 sequences, with approximately 25% observed a single time. Of note for this clonotype: What it binds is unknown.

This sequence joins TRBV4-1 and TRBJ2-6; 9 nucleotides line up with TRBD2. The sequencing sample was made of PBMCs. The TCR originated in a human donor in good health (CMV status not recorded). Some clones in this sample may be carry-over from other donors' samples. CDR3 DNA: TGCGCCAGCAGCCAAGAGACTAGCGGCATCACTGGGGCCAACGTCCTGACTTTC. Residues: CASSQETSGITGANVLTF.